Listed below are T cell receptor beta chains from one sample, sequenced in a study of CD8+CD57+ T cells in acquired aplastic anemia. Each CDR3 protein gets one entry after TCRdb re-called the reads with MiXCR. The sample holds around 200,000 distinct CDR3 sequences; over 55% are singletons and the top ten take 25% to 35%. The sequenced sample was sorted CD4+, CD8+, or CD8+CD57+ T cells (not recorded which) from PBMCs. The receptors stem from a human donor in good health. The CDR3 runs from the conserved cysteine through the conserved F or W. D genes are given only for firm matches.

>-|TRBV19|TRBJ1-1
CASSTRTAMNTEAFF
>-|TRBV15|TRBJ2-7
CATSRDRGLEQYF
>-|TRBV30|TRBJ1-2
CAWSSEGYTF
>-|TRBV7-9|TRBJ1-1
CASSPDRQMNTEAFF
>-|TRBV9|TRBJ1-1
CASSVVLNAEAFF
>-|TRBV20-1|TRBJ2-1
CSARGTHYDEQFF
>-|TRBV4-2|TRBJ2-7
CASSVTGTLSYEQYF
>-|TRBV7-9|TRBJ1-1
CASSLGRDVAFF
>-|TRBV25-1|TRBJ1-2
CASSDAGYTF
>TRBD1|TRBV20-1|TRBJ2-3
CSARRQGASDTQYF
>-|TRBV28|TRBJ2-2
CANSSRGNTGELFF
>-|TRBV5-6|TRBJ2-1
CASSSRGAEQFF
>-|TRBV20-1|TRBJ2-7
CSARGTGEWHEQYF
>-|TRBV15|TRBJ1-1
CATSSGGLRNTEAFF
>-|TRBV20-1|TRBJ1-1
CSARRTANTEAFF
>TRBD1|TRBV20-1|TRBJ2-3
CSAWTGSDTQYF
>TRBD2|TRBV28|TRBJ2-3
CASSLYTSGIKDTQYF
>-|TRBV7-3|TRBJ2-3
CASSLGTGPSGDTQYF